The 7 T cell receptor beta chains reported below all come from one sample, sequenced in a study of T-cell reconstitution after alpha-beta-depleted transplantation in children (dated by TCRdb to about 2016). The sample's treatment or condition label, decoded: allogeneic hematopoietic cell transplantation with graft depleted of TCRalphabeta T cells and CD19 B cells. Libraries were constructed by PCR. The instrument given in TCRdb is Illumina HiSeq 2500. TCR libraries were prepared with molecular barcoding, using unique molecular identifiers to normalize TCRbeta repertoire quantification. TCRdb reran the public reads through fastp at Q25 and MiXCR, keeping productive beta chains. Each entry merges the rows of one CDR3 protein and shows their most common DNA and genes. The sample includes 800,000 to 1,000,000 distinct CDR3 sequences, with roughly 29% observed a single time. The ten largest clones capture approximately 30% of the sample.

The material sequenced was PBMCs, mostly from graft donor cells, taken 360 days after TCRalphabeta/CD19-depleted stem cell transplant. The receptor source for this set is a boy under three years old who had a stem cell transplant for SCID, so the T cells may come from the graft donor.

This chain connects TRBV2 to TRBJ2-7; D ambiguous. The V gene's germline CDR1 is SNHLY and CDR2 FYNNEI. Deletions cut 4 bases from V and 7 bases from J, with 11 bases between. The CDR3 runs to 12 residues. CDR3 DNA sequence: TGTGCCAGCAGTGTGACCCCAAGGGAGCAGTACTTC. Its protein product is CASSVTPREQYF.

This clonotype was detected only a few times. V is TRBV11-2 and J is TRBJ1-2; the D gene is possibly TRBD1 (5 bases). Germline V gives CDR1 SGHAT, CDR2 FQNNGV. V gave up 2 bases and J gave up 4 bases, with 11 bases separating them. The length of the CDR3 is 14 residues. The DNA of the CDR3 is TGTGCCAGCAGCTTAAGGGACCGACCCTATGGCTACACCTTC. Its translation: CASSLRDRPYGYTF.

The chain combines TRBV20-1 with TRBJ1-3, with D hard to call. Trimming removed 0 bases at V and 0 bases at J, with 9 bases between. The germline CDR1 and CDR2 sequences are DFQATT and SNEGSKA (reference sequence). The CDR3 has 15 amino acids. CDR3 loop: CSARDSRYSGNTIYF. The CDR3 nucleotides are TGCAGTGCTAGAGATTCGCGATACTCTGGAAACACCATATATTTT.

The chain uses TRBV12-3 or TRBV12-4 and TRBJ2-3; D is possibly TRBD1 (6 bases). V dropped 6 bases and J dropped 0 bases, with 16 bases sitting between them. The CDR3 spans 16 residues. CDR3 DNA sequence: TGTGCCAGCAGAGAGCAGGGGACGATTAGCACAGATACGCAGTATTTT. Protein sequence: CASREQGTISTDTQYF.

The rearrangement uses TRBV28 and TRBJ2-3; no firm D call. Germline V gene data show CDR1 as MDHEN and CDR2 as SYDVKM. The CDR3 totals 12 residues. V was trimmed by 2 bases and J by 9 bases, leaving 9 bases between them. The CDR3 nucleotides read TGTGCCAGCAGTTTAGCCCGGCGGACGCAGTATTTT. As protein: CASSLARRTQYF.

This clonotype was counted at least ten times. The rearrangement links TRBV20-1 to TRBJ2-5, with TRBD1 identical over 8 bases. J gave up 4 bases and V 6 bases, and 10 bases lay outside the gene matches. Germline V CDR1 and CDR2: DFQATT, SNEGSKA (reference sequence). The CDR3 runs 14 residues. CDR3 protein: CSAVADRGGETQYF. DNA for the CDR3: TGCAGTGCAGTCGCTGACAGGGGCGGAGAGACCCAGTACTTC.

This clonotype was found once. V usage is TRBV5-1 and J usage is TRBJ2-1, with 8 bases aligning to TRBD1. CDR1 is SGHRS and CDR2 is YFSETQ in the germline V gene. V shed 5 bases and J 0 bases; nucleotides not matched to a gene: 7. The CDR3 is made up of 16 amino acids. DNA for the CDR3: TGCGCCAGCAGATCAGACAGGGGTAGCTCCTACAATGAGCAGTTCTTC. Its protein product is CASRSDRGSSYNEQFF.